The entry below gives a single TCR beta chain sequence along with its context. The antigen is not known. This specimen belongs to a study of cytomegalovirus exposure and HLA in healthy donors. The PCR contained 60 Vbeta and 13 Jbeta primers. Using immunoSEQ multiplex PCR, the repertoire was profiled, and TCRdb retains in-frame clones only, with some absent. The table has about 150,000 clones, 65% to 75% seen once; the top ten hold about 2.8%. General observations from the study: Productive status was seen about 90% or about 30% of the time for most TCR beta V segments in an earlier analysis. Presence/absence analyses supposed approximately even sequencing depth among donors.

The TCR comes from a man younger than 35 in good health and CMV-seronegative. Sequenced material: PBMCs.

DNA of the CDR3: TGTGCCAGCACTGAGACAGGGGGCACTGAAGCTTTCTTT. It specifies CASTETGGTEAFF. The V gene is TRBV2, the J gene TRBJ1-1; 9 bases map to TRBD1. This CDR3 is built from 13 residues. The germline CDR1 and CDR2 sequences are SNHLY and FYNNEI. V was pared by 7 bases and J by 4 bases, with 4 bases of the junction left unmatched.